Below are 12 T cell receptor beta chains sequenced from a single sample in a study of PD-1 blockade in classical Hodgkin lymphoma. Data came from immunoSEQ multiplex PCR; TCRdb stores just in-frame clones and leaves some out. The repertoire holds 20,000 or so clones, with roughly 77% as singletons. The patients all showed relapse after autologous stem cell transplantation, while their brentuximab vedotin exposure varied. Here the sequenced sample was peripheral blood mononuclear cells (PBMCs), taken before the second cycle of nivolumab. The receptors come from a human donor with classical Hodgkin lymphoma.

The rearrangement uses TRBV2 and TRBJ1-2, with a weak D call TRBD1 (6 bases). The CDR3 sequence is 17 residues long. Germline V CDR1 and CDR2: SNHLY, FYNNEI. The ends were cut back, 3 bases at V and 2 bases at J, with 19 bases in the middle. The CDR3 reads CASSDPLGWQGNYGYTF. The CDR3 nucleotides are TGTGCCAGCAGTGATCCCTTAGGATGGCAGGGGAACTATGGCTACACCTTC. Combining the CDR3 with reference TRBV2 and TRBJ1-2 gives the whole variable domain EPEVTQTPSHQVTQMGQEVILRCVPISNHLYFYWYRQILGQKVEFLVSFYNNEISEKSEIFDDQFSVERPDGSNFTLKIRSTKLEDSAMYFCASSDPLGWQGNYGYTFGSGTRLTVV.

This chain joins TRBV7-8 and TRBJ2-3, with TRBD1 identical over 8 bases. Trimming cost V 5 bases and J 3 bases; bases outside gene matches: 10. Germline V CDR1 and CDR2: SGHVS, FQNEAQ. This CDR3 spans 16 amino acids. The CDR3 sequence is CASSSPRQGRTDTQYF. The DNA of the CDR3 is TGTGCCAGCAGCAGTCCGCGACAGGGGAGAACAGATACGCAGTATTTT.

The rearrangement joins TRBV5-6 to TRBJ2-1; D remains ambiguous. Between the trimmed V and J ends, which lost 2 bases and 7 bases, there was a span of 4 bases. The length of the CDR3 is 11 residues. Germline CDR1 SGHDT, CDR2 YYEEEE. The chain's CDR3 is CASSFINEQFF. The CDR3 DNA is TGTGCCAGCAGCTTTATTAATGAGCAGTTCTTC.

This rearrangement joins TRBV6-4 to TRBJ1-1; TRBD1 aligns across 10 bases. The CDR3 length is 17 residues. Germline V gene sequence: CDR1 MRHNA, CDR2 SNTAGT. V was clipped by 0 bases and J by 5 bases; unmatched bases: 9. Here the CDR3 reads CASSDSRKTGGFTEAFF. The CDR3 DNA is TGTGCCAGCAGTGACTCGAGAAAGACAGGGGGCTTTACTGAAGCTTTCTTT.

The CDR3 DNA reads as TGTGCCAGCAGTTCCGGCGCCAGCCTTAACTATGGCTACACCTTC. Residues: CASSSGASLNYGYTF. V is TRBV28 and J is TRBJ1-2; D unresolved. Germline CDR1 is MDHEN and CDR2 is SYDVKM. Trimming took off 4 bases at V and 1 base at J, with 13 bases between the two ends. There are 15 residues in the CDR3.

This chain links TRBV4-3 with TRBJ2-6; 11 nucleotides match TRBD2. Germline V CDR1 and CDR2: LGHNA, YSLEER. Losses at the gene ends were 0 bases for V and 4 bases for J; bases not matched to a gene: 14. The CDR3 has 21 residues. CDR3 loop: CASSQEWQTSGTRTGANVLTF. CDR3 DNA sequence: TGCGCCAGCAGCCAAGAGTGGCAGACTAGCGGGACAAGAACCGGGGCCAACGTCCTGACTTTC.

The chain has TRBV10-3 and TRBJ2-5; D may be TRBD1 or TRBD2 (6 bases each). This CDR3 is built from 12 residues. The ends were cut back, 6 bases at V and 5 bases at J, with 10 bases in the middle. CDR1 and CDR2 (germline): ENHRY, SYGVKD. The CDR3 region is CAISGGRETQYF. For the CDR3, the DNA is TGTGCCATCAGCGGGGGCAGGGAGACCCAGTACTTC.

This clone was counted a few times. The CDR3 nucleotides read TGTGCCAGCAGTTACTCAGCGGGGGACACAGATACGCAGTATTTT. Protein product: CASSYSAGDTDTQYF. This chain links TRBV6-6 with TRBJ2-3; 8 nucleotides agree with TRBD2. The CDR3 runs 15 residues. The germline CDR1 and CDR2 sequences are MNHNY and SVGAGI (reference sequence). The V gene end was trimmed by 0 bases and the J gene end by 2 bases; junction bases not matched to a gene: 1.

A single count supports this clone. The chain recombines TRBV11-3 with TRBJ1-2, with TRBD1 matching 7 bases. Germline values: CDR1 SGHNT, CDR2 YENEEA. CDR3 length equals 14 residues. J was trimmed by 6 bases and V by 3 bases; bases with no gene match: 7. The CDR3 protein is CASSLVTGVHGYTF. The CDR3 region has the DNA TGTGCCAGCAGCTTGGTAACAGGGGTTCATGGCTACACCTTC.

This clone showed up just once. J is TRBJ1-5 and V is TRBV4-1; the D is unclear. The V gene lost 0 bases and the J gene lost 0 bases, with 12 bases spanning the gap. The germline gives CDR1 MGHRA, CDR2 YSYEKL. The CDR3 has 17 residues. The CDR3 region has the DNA TGCGCCAGCAGCCAAGATCTCCCCGGGTTTAGCAATCAGCCCCAGCATTTT. Translation gives CASSQDLPGFSNQPQHF.

This clone was recorded once. The chain links TRBV27 to TRBJ2-1, with no clear D. The ends were cut back, 6 bases at V and 3 bases at J, with 9 bases in the middle. The CDR3 runs to 13 residues. Per the germline V gene, CDR1 is MNHEY and CDR2 is SMNVEV (reference sequence). The DNA of the CDR3 is TGTGCCAGCAGAATTACCGTCTACAATGAGCAGTTCTTC. Amino acids: CASRITVYNEQFF.

This clone was observed once. V usage is TRBV30 and J usage is TRBJ1-1, with 7 bases that match TRBD1. The germline CDR1 and CDR2 sequences are GTSNPN and SVGIG (reference sequence). V lost 0 bases, J lost 4 bases, and 8 bases stayed unmatched. CDR3 length: 15 amino acids. The CDR3 DNA reads as TGTGCCTGGAGTGTATGGGCAGGGGGAGGCACTGAAGCTTTCTTT. Translation gives CAWSVWAGGGTEAFF.